A single sample is the source of the 25 T cell receptor beta chains below, sequenced in a study of T cell responses to AZD1222 COVID-19 vaccine. Using immunoSEQ multiplex PCR, the repertoire was profiled, and TCRdb retains in-frame clones only, with some absent. Among more than 140,000 clones listed, approximately 88% were seen once. The sample here was peripheral blood, taken on day 0 of AZD1222 vaccination. These receptors were taken from an adult in good health.

The chain couples TRBV5-6 to TRBJ2-7; 9 positions agree with TRBD1. The trim removed 5 bases at V and 2 bases at J, leaving 2 bases unmatched. Germline CDR1 reads SGHDT; CDR2 reads YYEEEE. The CDR3 loop spans 13 amino acids. This chain's CDR3 is CASRRTGAYEQYF. The CDR3 nucleotides read TGTGCCAGCAGGAGGACAGGGGCCTACGAGCAGTACTTC.

The J gene is TRBJ2-1, the V gene TRBV5-8, with 10 positions matching TRBD2. From germline, CDR1 is SGHTS and CDR2 YDEGEE. The CDR3 covers 16 residues. V was pared by 4 bases and J by 5 bases, with 9 bases of the junction left unmatched. The CDR3 region has the DNA TGTGCCAGCAGCCACGAAAGCGGGAGGGTGAACAATGAGCAGTTCTTC. It specifies CASSHESGRVNNEQFF.

This clone was seen a single time. CDR3 residues: CASSPRPTGATEAFF. The CDR3 DNA sequence: TGTGCCAGCTCACCCCGCCCGACAGGGGCAACTGAAGCTTTCTTT. V usage is TRBV18 and J usage is TRBJ1-1, with 8 bases aligning to TRBD1. After removal of 3 bases from V and 5 bases from J, the junction contained 8 bases not matched to a gene. This CDR3 region has 15 residues. From germline, CDR1 is KGHSH and CDR2 LQKENI.

This rearrangement joins TRBV13 to TRBJ2-5; no firm D call. In germline, CDR1 is PRHDT, CDR2 FYEKMQ (reference sequence). V shed 5 bases and J shed 1 base, with 17 bases lying between them. The CDR3 is made up of 16 amino acids. The CDR3, as DNA: TGTGCCAGCAGCCTTGCCTCCTGGCAGAGCCAAGAGACCCAGTACTTC. Amino acid sequence: CASSLASWQSQETQYF.

CDR3 residues: CASSLGSGSHNEQFF. DNA of the CDR3: TGTGCCAGCAGCTTAGGAAGCGGGAGCCACAATGAGCAGTTCTTC. The V gene is TRBV11-3, the J gene TRBJ2-1; TRBD2 agrees at 8 bases. V lost 1 base to trimming and J lost 5 bases; unmatched junction nucleotides: 4. The CDR3 is 15 residues long. Germline lookup yields CDR1 SGHNT and CDR2 YENEEA.

This chain connects TRBV30 to TRBJ2-7, with D tentatively TRBD1 (6 bases). Germline loops: CDR1 GTSNPN, CDR2 SVGIG (reference sequence). Trimming took 8 bases from V and 0 from J, leaving 14 bases between them. The CDR3 totals 13 residues. The CDR3 DNA is TGTGCCCTAAGGGCAGGGGCCTCCTACGAGCAGTACTTC. This encodes CALRAGASYEQYF.

The V and J genes are TRBV7-9 and TRBJ2-4; 7 positions agree with TRBD2. Germline V lookup: CDR1 SEHNR, CDR2 FQNEAQ (reference sequence). V shed 1 base and J 0 bases; nucleotides not matched to a gene: 9. The CDR3 spans 18 residues. CDR3 sequence reads: CASSLGWGGAGAKNIQYF. The CDR3, as DNA: TGTGCCAGCAGCTTAGGTTGGGGAGGGGCCGGAGCCAAAAACATTCAGTACTTC.

This rearrangement joins TRBV28 to TRBJ1-2; D is undetermined. In germline, CDR1 is MDHEN, CDR2 SYDVKM. The CDR3 runs 14 residues. Deletions cut 4 bases from V and 8 bases from J, with 17 bases between. This CDR3 is CASSSHVTRLGYTF. DNA for the CDR3: TGTGCCAGCAGTTCCCATGTGACGCGATTAGGCTACACCTTC.

The chain joins TRBV10-3 to TRBJ2-1, with 7 bases identical to TRBD2. In germline, CDR1 is ENHRY, CDR2 SYGVKD. The V and J ends lost 6 bases and 7 bases, in that order; junction bases with no gene match: 6. There are 13 residues in the CDR3. This CDR3 is CAIRGGSENEQFF. CDR3 sequence (DNA): TGTGCCATCAGGGGGGGGAGTGAGAATGAGCAGTTCTTC.

The chain recombines TRBV10-3 with TRBJ2-1, with 7 nucleotides matching TRBD2. V lost 1 base to trimming and J lost 6 bases; unmatched junction nucleotides: 3. CDR1 is ENHRY, CDR2 SYGVKD, per germline. This CDR3 has 14 amino acids. The CDR3, as DNA: TGTGCCATCAGTGAGTTGCGGGAGCCCAATGAGCAGTTCTTC. This translates into CAISELREPNEQFF.

The chain couples TRBV4-2 to TRBJ1-5; D remains ambiguous. V was cut by 0 bases and J by 4 bases, with 10 bases left in between. There are 15 residues in the CDR3. The V gene's germline CDR1 is LGHNA and CDR2 YNFKEQ. The CDR3 bases are TGTGCCAGCAGCCAAGATTGGTTACTGAATCAGCCCCAGCATTTT. Its protein is CASSQDWLLNQPQHF.

The chain couples TRBV11-3 to TRBJ2-1, with a tentative D call TRBD1 (6 bases). Germline V gene data show CDR1 as SGHNT and CDR2 as YENEEA. This CDR3 region has 13 residues. With 4 bases removed from V and 5 bases from J, the gap between germline ends came to 9 bases. CDR3 amino acids: CASSSGQNNEQFF. The CDR3 DNA is TGTGCCAGCAGCTCTGGACAGAACAATGAGCAGTTCTTC.

The chain uses TRBV7-8 and TRBJ1-5; TRBD1 might be the D (5 bases). CDR3 length: 13 amino acids. Germline lookup yields CDR1 SGHVS and CDR2 FQNEAQ. Trimming cost V 5 bases and J 4 bases, with 9 bases left between them. CDR3 region: CASSRTNNQPQHF. The CDR3 DNA sequence: TGTGCCAGCAGCAGGACAAATAATCAGCCCCAGCATTTT.

The sample holds one count of this clone. The J gene is TRBJ1-2, the V gene TRBV7-8, with 7 bases lining up with TRBD1. This CDR3 region has 13 residues. V lost 5 bases to trimming and J lost 8 bases; unmatched junction nucleotides: 8. Per germline, CDR1 SGHVS and CDR2 FQNEAQ. Here the CDR3 reads CASSRDRVDGYTF. DNA for the CDR3: TGTGCCAGCAGCCGAGACAGGGTAGACGGCTACACCTTC. The entire variable domain, with the rest obtained from reference TRBV7-8 and TRBJ1-2, is as follows: GAGVSQSPRYKVAKRGQDVALRCDPISGHVSLFWYQQALGQGPEFLTYFQNEAQLDKSGLPSDRFFAERPEGSVSTLKIQRTQQEDSAVYLCASSRDRVDGYTFGSGTRLTVV.

This chain joins TRBV9 and TRBJ1-1, with D possibly matching TRBD1 (6 bases). Looked up from germline, CDR1 is SGDLS and CDR2 is YYNGEE. V lost 7 bases to trimming and J lost 5 bases, with 18 bases between them. This CDR3 comprises 14 residues. The DNA for the CDR3 is TGTGCCAGCGGGGGACATCCACCTGGGACTGAAGCTTTCTTT. It codes for CASGGHPPGTEAFF.

The chain employs TRBV19 and TRBJ2-1; D could derive from TRBD1 or TRBD2 (5 bases each). The CDR3 contains 16 residues. V shed 5 bases and J shed 0 bases, with 14 bases lying between them. Germline CDR1 and CDR2: LNHDA and SQIVND (reference sequence). DNA of the CDR3: TGTGCCAGTAGTGTCAGGGTGGGGAGCTCCTACAATGAGCAGTTCTTC. It yields the protein CASSVRVGSSYNEQFF.

The sample holds one count of this clone. The chain employs TRBV14 and TRBJ1-6; no clear D. V lost 4 bases, J lost 3 bases, and 7 bases lay in between. Germline values: CDR1 SGHDN, CDR2 FVKESK. This CDR3 contains 14 residues. CDR3 amino acids: CASSPGIYNSPLHF. CDR3 nucleotide sequence: TGTGCCAGCAGCCCGGGGATCTATAATTCACCCCTCCACTTT.

This clone was seen only once. This rearrangement joins TRBV6-6 to TRBJ2-7; possibly TRBD1 for D (6 bases). V lost 3 bases to trimming and J lost 3 bases, with 15 bases between them. Germline CDR1 reads MNHNY; CDR2 reads SVGAGI (reference sequence). There are 15 residues in the CDR3. CDR3 residues: CASSYGQLSGYEQYF. The CDR3 region has the DNA TGTGCCAGCAGTTATGGACAGCTATCTGGCTACGAGCAGTACTTC.

The chain joins TRBV6-2 or TRBV6-3 to TRBJ2-1; possible D gene TRBD2, 5 bases. The CDR3 has 13 amino acids. Germline V CDR1 and CDR2: MNHEY, SVGEGT. The V gene lost 2 bases and the J gene lost 8 bases, with 10 bases spanning the gap. This chain's CDR3 is CASSYERGYEQFF. In DNA, the CDR3 is TGTGCCAGCAGTTACGAGAGAGGGTATGAGCAGTTCTTC.

The rearrangement joins TRBV27 to TRBJ2-2; the match to TRBD1 covers 10 bases. J was trimmed by 7 bases and V by 6 bases; bases with no gene match: 8. Germline V lookup: CDR1 MNHEY, CDR2 SMNVEV (reference sequence). The CDR3 covers 15 residues. The CDR3 sequence is CASRRQGALIGELFF. Written as DNA, the CDR3 is TGTGCCAGCAGAAGACAGGGGGCGCTTATCGGGGAGCTGTTTTTT.

This chain links TRBV30 with TRBJ2-3, with TRBD2 as a possible D gene (5 bases). The V and J ends lost 4 bases and 4 bases respectively, with 24 bases between them. Germline V gene sequence: CDR1 GTSNPN, CDR2 SVGIG (reference sequence). The CDR3 has 17 amino acids. The DNA of the CDR3 is TGTGCCTGGAACCGCGGTCTAGCCCCTGCTTCCCCAGATACGCAGTATTTT. Its translation: CAWNRGLAPASPDTQYF. The complete variable domain, with remaining parts taken from reference TRBV30 and TRBJ2-3, reads SQTIHQWPATLVQPVGSPLSLECTVEGTSNPNLYWYRQAAGRGLQLLFYSVGIGQISSEVPQNLSASRPQDRQFILSSKKLLLSDSGFYLCAWNRGLAPASPDTQYFGPGTRLTVL.

V is TRBV23-1 and J is TRBJ1-3; the D gene is possibly TRBD1 (6 bases). TRBV23-1 is recorded as an ORF, its role being uncertain. The CDR3 sequence is 15 residues long. Between the trimmed V and J ends, which lost 2 bases and 0 bases, there was a span of 8 bases. CDR3 amino acids: CASSQGQTSGNTIYF. In DNA form, the CDR3 reads TGCGCCAGCAGTCAAGGACAGACCTCTGGAAACACCATATATTTT.

This clone was observed a handful of times. The chain links TRBV28 to TRBJ1-3; TRBD1 aligns across 8 bases. Germline-derived CDR1 and CDR2 are MDHEN and SYDVKM. This CDR3 has 18 amino acids. Unmatched junction bases numbered 14, after V lost 7 bases and J lost 0 bases. The CDR3 loop is CASTATGGRDSSGNTIYF. DNA of the CDR3: TGTGCCAGCACGGCTACAGGGGGGCGGGATTCCTCTGGAAACACCATATATTTT.

This clone was counted only a few times. V and J are TRBV9 and TRBJ1-3; D unclear. Germline V CDR1 and CDR2: SGDLS, YYNGEE. V lost 10 bases to trimming and J lost 0 bases, with 11 bases between them. The CDR3 runs to 13 residues. CDR3 sequence: CASLTYSGNTIYF. The CDR3 DNA is TGTGCCTCTCTGACCTACTCTGGAAACACCATATATTTT. The full variable domain, in which reference TRBV9 and TRBJ1-3 provide the parts outside the CDR3, is DSGVTQTPKHLITATGQRVTLRCSPRSGDLSVYWYQQSLDQGLQFLIQYYNGEERAKGNILERFSAQQFPDLHSELNLSSLELGDSALYFCASLTYSGNTIYFGEGSWLTVV.

There are a few counts of this clone. The chain has TRBV3-1 (or the pseudogene TRBV3-2) and TRBJ1-1; D call uncertain. In germline, CDR1 is LGHDT, CDR2 YNNKEL (reference sequence). The CDR3 loop spans 12 amino acids. V lost 2 bases and J lost 4, with 5 bases in between. The CDR3 nucleotides read TGTGCCAGCAGCCAATCGGTCACTGAAGCTTTCTTT. Amino acid sequence: CASSQSVTEAFF.